These T cell receptor beta chains were read from a single sample in a study of shared clonotypes between healthy human individuals. Assay used: immunoSEQ multiplex PCR; TCRdb lists only in-frame clones, some missing. This sample has approximately 980,000 clones, with approximately 80% found just once. Input material: memory CD4+ T cells sorted from blood. All receptors derive from a man in his late teens or twenties in good health. Both conserved end residues are part of each CDR3. Each record gives: V gene, J gene, clone size, D gene, CDR3 DNA, CDR3 protein. A D gene is named only where the DNA matches it firmly. A clone size is listed for some rows: how often the clone was seen (once, few, many), or a class if it is expanded.

v_call: TRBV5-1
j_call: TRBJ2-1
clone_size: once
d_call: TRBD2
cdr3_nt: TGCGCCAGCAGCCGGACTAGCGGGGGCGCTTACAATGAGCAGTTCTTC
cdr3_aa: CASSRTSGGAYNEQFF

v_call: TRBV12-5
j_call: TRBJ2-4
clone_size: NA
d_call: TRBD2
cdr3_nt: TGTGCTAGTGCCGAAGTAGCGGGAAGAGGGGACATTCAGTACTTC
cdr3_aa: CASAEVAGRGDIQYF

v_call: TRBV5-4
j_call: TRBJ2-5
clone_size: NA
d_call: TRBD1
cdr3_nt: TGTGCCAGCAGCCAGGATGGACAGGGAAAGACCCAGTACTTC
cdr3_aa: CASSQDGQGKTQYF

v_call: TRBV5-1
j_call: TRBJ1-3
clone_size: NA
d_call: NA
cdr3_nt: TGCGCCACCCCCGACTCTGGAAACACCATATATTTT
cdr3_aa: CATPDSGNTIYF

v_call: TRBV18
j_call: TRBJ2-1
clone_size: NA
d_call: NA
cdr3_nt: TGTGCCAGCTCACCCCTACGGTACAATGAGCAGTTCTTC
cdr3_aa: CASSPLRYNEQFF

v_call: TRBV6-1
j_call: TRBJ1-1
clone_size: NA
d_call: NA
cdr3_nt: TGTGCCAGCAGTGAGCTGGCCAGGTCCGGGGGAACTGAAGCTTTCTTT
cdr3_aa: CASSELARSGGTEAFF

v_call: TRBV25-1
j_call: TRBJ2-7
clone_size: NA
d_call: TRBD2
cdr3_nt: TGTGCCAGCATGACGAGCGGGGGAAGCTACGAGCAGTACTTC
cdr3_aa: CASMTSGGSYEQYF

v_call: TRBV19
j_call: TRBJ1-4
clone_size: NA
d_call: NA
cdr3_nt: TGTGCCAGCCGGGTGAATGAAAAACTGTTTTTT
cdr3_aa: CASRVNEKLFF

v_call: TRBV30
j_call: TRBJ1-6
clone_size: NA
d_call: TRBD1
cdr3_nt: TGTGCCTGGAGGGACAGGGCCTATAATTCACCCCTCCACTTT
cdr3_aa: CAWRDRAYNSPLHF

v_call: TRBV19
j_call: TRBJ1-3
clone_size: NA
d_call: NA
cdr3_nt: TGTGCCAGTATGTCTTGGGCAAGGAGCTCTGGAAACACCATATATTTT
cdr3_aa: CASMSWARSSGNTIYF

v_call: TRBV7-9
j_call: TRBJ1-1
clone_size: NA
d_call: NA
cdr3_nt: TGTGCCAGCAGCGACAATGTGGGGTCTGGCACTGAAGCTTTCTTT
cdr3_aa: CASSDNVGSGTEAFF

v_call: TRBV5-6
j_call: TRBJ1-2
clone_size: NA
d_call: NA
cdr3_nt: TGTGCCAGCAGCTTGGCCCGGCTTGGCTACACCTTC
cdr3_aa: CASSLARLGYTF

v_call: TRBV14
j_call: TRBJ2-7
clone_size: NA
d_call: NA
cdr3_nt: TGTGCCAGCAGCCAAGAACAACTTACGGGACTCCTCTACGAGCAGTACTTC
cdr3_aa: CASSQEQLTGLLYEQYF

v_call: TRBV7-9
j_call: TRBJ1-5
clone_size: few
d_call: TRBD1
cdr3_nt: TGTGCCAGCAGCCCGTGGGACAGGGGACGAAATCAGCCCCAGCATTTT
cdr3_aa: CASSPWDRGRNQPQHF

v_call: TRBV2
j_call: TRBJ2-1
clone_size: NA
d_call: TRBD2
cdr3_nt: TGTGCCAGCAGTGAAGCGCTTCAGGTGACTAGCGGTGGAAATGAGCAGTTCTTC
cdr3_aa: CASSEALQVTSGGNEQFF

v_call: TRBV2
j_call: TRBJ2-5
clone_size: NA
d_call: NA
cdr3_nt: TGTGCCAGCAGTGTAATATTGGAGACCCAGTACTTC
cdr3_aa: CASSVILETQYF

v_call: TRBV4-3
j_call: TRBJ1-3
clone_size: NA
d_call: NA
cdr3_nt: TGCGCCAGCAGCCAAGACATCAGTCCTGCCCTTTCTGGAAACACCATATATTTT
cdr3_aa: CASSQDISPALSGNTIYF

v_call: TRBV2
j_call: TRBJ2-7
clone_size: once
d_call: NA
cdr3_nt: TGTGCCAGCAGGGGGGACACTTTGGAGCAGTACTTC
cdr3_aa: CASRGDTLEQYF

v_call: TRBV6-1
j_call: TRBJ2-3
clone_size: many
d_call: NA
cdr3_nt: TGTGCCAGCAGTGCCCCCCGACTAAGGCGGGGCACAGATACGCAGTATTTT
cdr3_aa: CASSAPRLRRGTDTQYF

v_call: TRBV6-4
j_call: TRBJ1-2
clone_size: NA
d_call: NA
cdr3_nt: TGTGCCAGCAGTGACTATCCTCAGCGTAGCTATGGCTACACCTTC
cdr3_aa: CASSDYPQRSYGYTF